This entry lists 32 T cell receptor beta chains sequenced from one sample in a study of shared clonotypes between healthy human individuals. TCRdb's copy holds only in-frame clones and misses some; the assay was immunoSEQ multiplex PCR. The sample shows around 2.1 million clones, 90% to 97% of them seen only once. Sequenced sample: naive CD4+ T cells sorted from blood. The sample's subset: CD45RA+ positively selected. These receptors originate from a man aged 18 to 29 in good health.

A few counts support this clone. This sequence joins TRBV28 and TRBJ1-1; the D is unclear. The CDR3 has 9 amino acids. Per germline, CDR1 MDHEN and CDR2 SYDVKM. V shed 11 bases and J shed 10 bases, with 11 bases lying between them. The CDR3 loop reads CAGLTRAFF. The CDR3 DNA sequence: TGTGCCGGCCTGACTAGAGCTTTCTTT.

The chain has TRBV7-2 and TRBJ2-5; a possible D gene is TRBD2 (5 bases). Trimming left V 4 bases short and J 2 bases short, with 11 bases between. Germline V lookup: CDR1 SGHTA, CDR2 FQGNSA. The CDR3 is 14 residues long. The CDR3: CASSSGPGQETQYF. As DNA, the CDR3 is TGTGCCAGCAGCTCCGGCCCGGGACAAGAGACCCAGTACTTC.

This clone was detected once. CDR3: CASSSGTSGRVAYEQYF. DNA of the CDR3: TGTGCCAGCAGCTCCGGGACTAGCGGGAGAGTGGCCTACGAGCAGTACTTC. The chain uses TRBV5-4 and TRBJ2-7, with 14 bases matching TRBD2. Germline CDR1 reads SGHNT; CDR2 reads YYREEE (reference sequence). The J segment lost 2 bases and the V segment lost 3 bases, leaving 7 bases of the junction unmatched. The CDR3 extends over 17 amino acids.

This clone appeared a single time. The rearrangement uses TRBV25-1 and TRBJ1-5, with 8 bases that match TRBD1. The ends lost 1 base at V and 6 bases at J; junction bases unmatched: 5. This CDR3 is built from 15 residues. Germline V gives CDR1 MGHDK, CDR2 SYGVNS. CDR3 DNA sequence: TGTGCCAGCAGTGAATTTCGCCAGGGGGCTCAGCCCCAGCATTTT. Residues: CASSEFRQGAQPQHF.

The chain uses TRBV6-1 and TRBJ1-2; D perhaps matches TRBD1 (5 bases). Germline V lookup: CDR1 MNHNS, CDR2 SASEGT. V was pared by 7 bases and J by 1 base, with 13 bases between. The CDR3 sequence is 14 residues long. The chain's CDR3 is CASKLRGLNYGYTF. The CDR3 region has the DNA TGTGCCAGCAAGCTAAGGGGACTTAACTATGGCTACACCTTC.

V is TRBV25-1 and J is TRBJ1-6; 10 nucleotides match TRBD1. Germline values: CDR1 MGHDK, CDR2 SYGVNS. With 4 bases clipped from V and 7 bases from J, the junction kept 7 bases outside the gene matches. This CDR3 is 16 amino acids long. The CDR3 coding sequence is TGTGCCAGCAGTGCGCACGACAGGGGGCAGAATTCACCCCTCCACTTT. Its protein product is CASSAHDRGQNSPLHF.

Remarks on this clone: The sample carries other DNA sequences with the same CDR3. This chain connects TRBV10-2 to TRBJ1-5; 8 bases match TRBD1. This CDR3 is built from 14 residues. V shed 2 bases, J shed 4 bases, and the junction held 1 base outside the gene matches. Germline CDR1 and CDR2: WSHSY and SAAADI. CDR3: CASSETGGNQPQHF. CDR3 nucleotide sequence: TGCGCCAGCAGTGAGACAGGGGGAAATCAGCCCCAGCATTTT.

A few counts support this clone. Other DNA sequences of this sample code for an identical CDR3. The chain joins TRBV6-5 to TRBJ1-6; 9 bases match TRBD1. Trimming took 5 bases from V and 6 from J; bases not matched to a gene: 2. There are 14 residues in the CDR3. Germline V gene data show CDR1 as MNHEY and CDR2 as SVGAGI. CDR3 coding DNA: TGTGCCAGCAGTCGGACAGGGGCTAATTCACCCCTCCACTTT. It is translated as CASSRTGANSPLHF.

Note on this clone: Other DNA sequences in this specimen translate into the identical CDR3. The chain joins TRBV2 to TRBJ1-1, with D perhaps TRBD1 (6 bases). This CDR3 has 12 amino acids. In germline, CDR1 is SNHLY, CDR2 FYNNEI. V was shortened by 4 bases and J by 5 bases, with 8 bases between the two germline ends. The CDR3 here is CASSGDRTEAFF. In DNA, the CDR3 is TGTGCCAGCAGTGGCGACAGGACTGAAGCTTTCTTT.

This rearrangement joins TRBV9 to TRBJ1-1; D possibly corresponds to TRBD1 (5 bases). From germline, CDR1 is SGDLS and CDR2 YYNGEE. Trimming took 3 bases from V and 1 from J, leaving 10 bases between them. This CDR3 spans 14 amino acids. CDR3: CASSAQRGNTEAFF. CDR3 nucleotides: TGTGCCAGCAGCGCACAAAGGGGGAACACTGAAGCTTTCTTT. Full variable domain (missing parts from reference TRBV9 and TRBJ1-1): DSGVTQTPKHLITATGQRVTLRCSPRSGDLSVYWYQQSLDQGLQFLIQYYNGEERAKGNILERFSAQQFPDLHSELNLSSLELGDSALYFCASSAQRGNTEAFFGQGTRLTVV.

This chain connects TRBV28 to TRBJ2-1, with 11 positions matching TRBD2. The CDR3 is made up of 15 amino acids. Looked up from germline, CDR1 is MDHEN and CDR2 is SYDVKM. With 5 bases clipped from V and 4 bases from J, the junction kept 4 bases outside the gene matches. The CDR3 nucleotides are TGTGCCAGCAGTCAATTAGCGGGGGGGTACAATGAGCAGTTCTTC. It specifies CASSQLAGGYNEQFF.

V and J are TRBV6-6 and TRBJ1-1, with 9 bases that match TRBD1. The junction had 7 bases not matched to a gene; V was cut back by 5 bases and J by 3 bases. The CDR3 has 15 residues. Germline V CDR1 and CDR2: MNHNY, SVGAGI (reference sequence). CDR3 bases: TGTGCCAGCAGTAAAGACAGGGGGAAGTACACTGAAGCTTTCTTT. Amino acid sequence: CASSKDRGKYTEAFF.

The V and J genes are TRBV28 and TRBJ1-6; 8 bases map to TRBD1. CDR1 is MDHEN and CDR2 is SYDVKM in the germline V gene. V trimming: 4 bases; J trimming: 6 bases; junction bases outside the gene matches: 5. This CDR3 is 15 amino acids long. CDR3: CASSSFDRGNSPLHF. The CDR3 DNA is TGTGCCAGCAGTTCCTTTGACAGGGGTAATTCACCCCTCCACTTT.

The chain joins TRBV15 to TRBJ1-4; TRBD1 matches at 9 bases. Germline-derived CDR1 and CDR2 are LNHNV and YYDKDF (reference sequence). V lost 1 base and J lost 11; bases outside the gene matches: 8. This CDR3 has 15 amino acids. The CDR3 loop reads CATSRVGTGPGKLFF. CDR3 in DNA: TGTGCCACCAGCAGAGTAGGGACAGGGCCAGGGAAACTGTTTTTT.

CDR3: CASSYSISVMNTEAFF. CDR3 nucleotide sequence: TGTGCCAGCAGTTACTCGATTTCGGTCATGAACACTGAAGCTTTCTTT. The chain recombines TRBV6-5 with TRBJ1-1; no clear D. V lost 0 bases and J 0 bases, leaving 11 bases between the germline ends. The CDR3 is 16 amino acids. Germline CDR1 is MNHEY and CDR2 is SVGAGI.

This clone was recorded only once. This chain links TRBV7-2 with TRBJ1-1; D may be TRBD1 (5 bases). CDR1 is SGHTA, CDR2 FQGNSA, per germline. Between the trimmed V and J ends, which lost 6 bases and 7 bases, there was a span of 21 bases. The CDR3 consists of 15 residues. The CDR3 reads CASSLRPGNVDEAFF. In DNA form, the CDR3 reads TGTGCCAGCAGTCTCCGGCCAGGGAACGTCGATGAAGCTTTCTTT. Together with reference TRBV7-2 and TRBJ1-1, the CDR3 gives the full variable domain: GAGVSQSPSNKVTEKGKDVELRCDPISGHTALYWYRQSLGQGLEFLIYFQGNSAPDKSGLPSDRFSAERTGGSVSTLTIQRTQQEDSAVYLCASSLRPGNVDEAFFGQGTRLTVV.

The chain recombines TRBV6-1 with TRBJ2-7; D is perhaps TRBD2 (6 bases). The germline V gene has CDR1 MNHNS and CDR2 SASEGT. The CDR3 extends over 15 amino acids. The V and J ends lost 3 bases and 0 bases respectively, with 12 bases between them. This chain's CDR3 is CASSDLGLHSYEQYF. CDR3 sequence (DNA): TGTGCCAGCAGTGATCTCGGACTACACTCCTACGAGCAGTACTTC.

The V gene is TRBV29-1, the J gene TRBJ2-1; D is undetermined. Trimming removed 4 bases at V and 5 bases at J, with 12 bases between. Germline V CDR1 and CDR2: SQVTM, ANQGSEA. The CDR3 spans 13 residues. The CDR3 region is CSVVAPSHNEQFF. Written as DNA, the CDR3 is TGCAGCGTTGTTGCCCCCAGCCACAATGAGCAGTTCTTC.

In DNA, the CDR3 is TGTGCCAGCAGCCAAGACAGGGACCCTCAGCCCCAGCATTTT. Its translation is CASSQDRDPQPQHF. J is TRBJ1-5 and V is TRBV4-2; a weak D match, TRBD1 (5 bases). The CDR3 consists of 14 residues. Germline CDR1 reads LGHNA; CDR2 reads YNFKEQ. The V gene lost 0 bases and the J gene lost 6 bases, with 9 bases spanning the gap.

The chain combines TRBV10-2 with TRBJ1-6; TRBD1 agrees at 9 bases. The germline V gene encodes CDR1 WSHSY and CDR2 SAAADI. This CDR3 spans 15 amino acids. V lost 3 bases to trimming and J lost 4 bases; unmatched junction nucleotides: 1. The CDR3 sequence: CASSEGQGYNSPLHF. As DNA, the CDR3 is TGCGCCAGCAGTGAAGGACAGGGGTATAATTCACCCCTCCACTTT.

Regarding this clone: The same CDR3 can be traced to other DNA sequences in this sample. The CDR3 DNA sequence: TGTGCCAGCAGTGTGCTAGGGGGCCTGAACACTGAAGCTTTCTTT. Protein sequence: CASSVLGGLNTEAFF. The gene calls are TRBV6-1 and TRBJ1-1; 7 positions agree with TRBD1. The CDR3 contains 15 residues. V lost 4 bases to trimming and J lost 0 bases; unmatched junction nucleotides: 5. Germline CDR1 MNHNS, CDR2 SASEGT.

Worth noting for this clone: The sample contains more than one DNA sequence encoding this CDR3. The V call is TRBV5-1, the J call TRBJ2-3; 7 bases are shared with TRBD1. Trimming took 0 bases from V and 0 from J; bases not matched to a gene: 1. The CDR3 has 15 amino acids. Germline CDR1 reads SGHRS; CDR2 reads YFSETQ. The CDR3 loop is CASSLEGASTDTQYF. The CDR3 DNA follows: TGCGCCAGCAGCTTGGAGGGGGCAAGCACAGATACGCAGTATTTT.

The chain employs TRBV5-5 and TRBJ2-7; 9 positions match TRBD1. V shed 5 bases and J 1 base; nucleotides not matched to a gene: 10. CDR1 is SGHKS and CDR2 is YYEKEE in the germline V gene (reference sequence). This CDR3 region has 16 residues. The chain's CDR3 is CASSPGTGSMSYEQYF. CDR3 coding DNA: TGTGCCAGCAGTCCCGGGACAGGGAGTATGTCCTACGAGCAGTACTTC.

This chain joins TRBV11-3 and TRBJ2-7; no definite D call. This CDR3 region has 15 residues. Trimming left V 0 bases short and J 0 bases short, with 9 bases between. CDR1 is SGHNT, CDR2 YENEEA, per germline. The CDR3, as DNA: TGTGCCAGCAGCTTAGATAGGACGACCTCCTACGAGCAGTACTTC. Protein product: CASSLDRTTSYEQYF. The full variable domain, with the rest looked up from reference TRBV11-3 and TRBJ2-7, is EAGVVQSPRYKIIEKKQPVAFWCNPISGHNTLYWYLQNLGQGPELLIRYENEEAVDDSQLPKDRFSAERLKGVDSTLKIQPAELGDSAVYLCASSLDRTTSYEQYFGPGTRLTVT.

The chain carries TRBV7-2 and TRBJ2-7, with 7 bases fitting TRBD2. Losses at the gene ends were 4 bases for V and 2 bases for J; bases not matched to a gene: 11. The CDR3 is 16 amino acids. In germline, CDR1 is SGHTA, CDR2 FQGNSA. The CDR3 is CASSSSRGDRTYEQYF. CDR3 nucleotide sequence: TGTGCCAGCAGCTCGTCCCGGGGGGACCGCACCTACGAGCAGTACTTC.

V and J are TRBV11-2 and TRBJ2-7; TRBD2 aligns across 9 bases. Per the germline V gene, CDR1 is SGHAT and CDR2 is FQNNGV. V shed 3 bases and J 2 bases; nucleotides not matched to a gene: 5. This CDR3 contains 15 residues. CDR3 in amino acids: CASSFQLAGTYEQYF. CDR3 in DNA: TGTGCCAGCAGCTTCCAACTAGCGGGTACCTACGAGCAGTACTTC. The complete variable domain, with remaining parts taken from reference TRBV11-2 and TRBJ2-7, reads EAGVAQSPRYKIIEKRQSVAFWCNPISGHATLYWYQQILGQGPKLLIQFQNNGVVDDSQLPKDRFSAERLKGVDSTLKIQPAKLEDSAVYLCASSFQLAGTYEQYFGPGTRLTVT.

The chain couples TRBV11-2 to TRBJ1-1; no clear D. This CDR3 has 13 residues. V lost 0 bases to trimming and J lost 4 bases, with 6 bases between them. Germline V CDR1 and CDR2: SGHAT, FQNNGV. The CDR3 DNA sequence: TGTGCCAGCAGCTTAGACATTCTCACTGAAGCTTTCTTT. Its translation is CASSLDILTEAFF.

CDR3 sequence reads: CASSYSVLAGVSEQFF. In DNA, the CDR3 is TGTGCCAGCAGTTACTCGGTACTAGCGGGAGTCAGTGAGCAGTTCTTC. The chain has TRBV6-5 and TRBJ2-1; 11 positions match TRBD2. This CDR3 contains 16 residues. From germline, CDR1 is MNHEY and CDR2 SVGAGI. V lost 0 bases to trimming and J lost 9 bases; unmatched junction nucleotides: 7.

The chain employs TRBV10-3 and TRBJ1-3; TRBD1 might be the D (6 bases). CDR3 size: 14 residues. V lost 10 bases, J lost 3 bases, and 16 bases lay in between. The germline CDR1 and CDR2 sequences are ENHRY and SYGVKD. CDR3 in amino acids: CATYHGGLGNTIYF. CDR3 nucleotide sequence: TGTGCCACCTACCATGGGGGGCTTGGAAACACCATATATTTT.

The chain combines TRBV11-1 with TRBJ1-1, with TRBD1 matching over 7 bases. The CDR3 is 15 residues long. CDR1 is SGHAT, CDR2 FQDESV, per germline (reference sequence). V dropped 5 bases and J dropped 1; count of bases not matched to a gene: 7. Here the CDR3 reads CASSARQGGNTEAFF. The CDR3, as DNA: TGTGCCAGCAGCGCCCGACAGGGCGGGAACACTGAAGCTTTCTTT.

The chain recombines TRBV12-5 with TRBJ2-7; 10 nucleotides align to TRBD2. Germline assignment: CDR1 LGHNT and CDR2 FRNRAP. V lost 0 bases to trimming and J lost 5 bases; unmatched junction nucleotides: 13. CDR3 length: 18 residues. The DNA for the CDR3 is TGTGCTAGTGGTTTGGTACTAGCGGGAACGAGAGGTAGGCACGAGCAGTACTTC. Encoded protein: CASGLVLAGTRGRHEQYF. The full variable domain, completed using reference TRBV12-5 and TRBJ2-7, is DARVTQTPRHKVTEMGQEVTMRCQPILGHNTVFWYRQTMMQGLELLAYFRNRAPLDDSGMPKDRFSAEMPDATLATLKIQPSEPRDSAVYFCASGLVLAGTRGRHEQYFGPGTRLTVT.

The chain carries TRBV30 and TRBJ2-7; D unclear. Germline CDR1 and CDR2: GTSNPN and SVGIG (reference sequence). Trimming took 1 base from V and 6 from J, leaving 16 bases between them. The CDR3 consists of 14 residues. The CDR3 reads CAWSGSRFKGEQYF. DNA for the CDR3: TGTGCCTGGAGTGGGAGCAGGTTTAAGGGCGAGCAGTACTTC. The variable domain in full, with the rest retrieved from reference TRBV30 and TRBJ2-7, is SQTIHQWPATLVQPVGSPLSLECTVEGTSNPNLYWYRQAAGRGLQLLFYSVGIGQISSEVPQNLSASRPQDRQFILSSKKLLLSDSGFYLCAWSGSRFKGEQYFGPGTRLTVT.